This T cell receptor beta chain was sequenced in a study of T cell repertoires in cytomegalovirus infection. Across the study: Use of recently identified HLA-C-restricted and well-studied HLA-B-restricted CMV epitopes was part of the study. Matching HLA type, along with CMV infection, was indicated by public TCR beta signatures. Study-wide findings and caveats: Predominance within the ex vivo response was attributable to HLA-C-restricted CMV-specific TCR beta clonotypes.

TCRdb re-derived calls from the reads in MiXCR, one entry per CDR3 protein. The table lists a few hundred thousand distinct CDR3 sequences, 25% to 35% of them singletons. This clonotype turned up a few times. Its antigen remains unknown. The CDR3 sequence is 14 residues long. V lost 10 bases to trimming and J lost 0 bases, with 13 bases between them. This sequence originates from a human donor in good health (CMV status not recorded). Some clones in this sample may be carry-over from other donors' samples. Source: cultured PBMCs, taken from culture after CMV antigen stimulation. V gene TRBV12-3 or TRBV12-4 combines with J gene TRBJ1-3; TRBD1 might be the D (5 bases). In DNA, the CDR3 is TGTGCCACGACTCTCGGACACTCTGGAAACACCATATATTTT. Its protein is CATTLGHSGNTIYF.